This entry lists 23 T cell receptor beta chains sequenced from one sample in a study of cytomegalovirus exposure and HLA in healthy donors. Vbeta (60) and Jbeta (13) primers were used in the PCR. Repertoires were generated with immunoSEQ multiplex PCR, while TCRdb's copy carries only in-frame clones and drops some. The data hold some 61,000 clones, with roughly four fifths observed a single time. Material for sequencing was PBMCs. The receptors come from a human donor in good health.

V and J are TRBV9 and TRBJ2-1; 8 bases are shared with TRBD2. The ends lost 0 bases at V and 8 bases at J; junction bases unmatched: 4. CDR3 size: 14 residues. Germline V gene lookup returns CDR1 SGDLS and CDR2 YYNGEE. The CDR3 is CASSVETTSDEQFF. CDR3 coding DNA: TGTGCCAGCAGCGTAGAGACGACTAGCGATGAGCAGTTCTTC.

The chain carries TRBV11-3 and TRBJ2-1; 9 nucleotides agree with TRBD1. This CDR3 comprises 15 residues. The V gene's germline CDR1 is SGHNT and CDR2 YENEEA. Trimming at V came to 0 bases and at J to 8 bases, leaving 5 bases not matched to a gene. Here the CDR3 reads CASSLETGGRDEQFF. In nucleotides, the CDR3 is TGTGCCAGCAGCTTAGAGACAGGGGGACGCGATGAGCAGTTCTTC. The whole variable domain, filled in from reference TRBV11-3 and TRBJ2-1, reads EAGVVQSPRYKIIEKKQPVAFWCNPISGHNTLYWYLQNLGQGPELLIRYENEEAVDDSQLPKDRFSAERLKGVDSTLKIQPAELGDSAVYLCASSLETGGRDEQFFGPGTRLTVL.

The V gene is TRBV5-6, the J gene TRBJ1-3; no firm D call. Germline V lookup: CDR1 SGHDT, CDR2 YYEEEE. The ends were cut back, 0 bases at V and 8 bases at J, with 9 bases in the middle. This CDR3 has 13 amino acids. The CDR3 DNA follows: TGTGCCAGCAGCTTGGCCCGCGGGGACACCATATATTTT. It specifies CASSLARGDTIYF.

The rearrangement joins TRBV27 to TRBJ1-3; a weak D match, TRBD1 (6 bases). Deletions cut 7 bases from V and 0 bases from J, with 7 bases between. The CDR3 covers 13 residues. From germline, CDR1 is MNHEY and CDR2 SMNVEV (reference sequence). The CDR3 reads CASKDSSGNTIYF. CDR3 coding DNA: TGTGCCAGCAAGGACAGCTCTGGAAACACCATATATTTT.

This clone was detected only a few times. The chain uses TRBV27 and TRBJ2-6; TRBD2 agrees at 10 bases. In germline, CDR1 is MNHEY, CDR2 SMNVEV (reference sequence). The CDR3 runs 18 residues. Trimming removed 1 base from V and 1 base from J; junction bases left unmatched: 4. In DNA, the CDR3 is TGTGCCAGCAGTTTATTGGCTAGCGGGGGTTCTGGGGCCAACGTCCTGACTTTC. Its translation is CASSLLASGGSGANVLTF.

V and J are TRBV12-5 and TRBJ1-6; D unclear. The CDR3 covers 15 residues. Germline V gives CDR1 LGHNT, CDR2 FRNRAP. Trimming left V 1 base short and J 6 bases short, with 10 bases between. The CDR3 spells CASGLDDRGNSPLHF. The CDR3 DNA reads as TGTGCTAGTGGTTTGGATGACCGGGGTAATTCACCCCTCCACTTT.

The rearrangement joins TRBV29-1 to TRBJ2-1; the match to TRBD2 covers 10 bases. Trimming at V came to 5 bases and at J to 10 bases, leaving 11 bases not matched to a gene. Germline V CDR1 and CDR2: SQVTM, ANQGSEA. This CDR3 region has 14 residues. CDR3 DNA: TGCAGCGTTAGCCCCAGCGGGGGGGCCAGGGAGCAGTTCTTC. Protein sequence: CSVSPSGGAREQFF.

V is TRBV6-6 and J is TRBJ1-1; weak D call: TRBD1 (5 bases). Germline-derived CDR1 and CDR2 are MNHNY and SVGAGI (reference sequence). This CDR3 is built from 13 residues. Trimming took 5 bases from V and 5 from J, leaving 12 bases between them. CDR3 sequence: CASSQGVRTEAFF. The CDR3 nucleotides read TGTGCCAGCAGTCAGGGTGTAAGAACTGAAGCTTTCTTT.

This clone was seen just once. This rearrangement joins TRBV27 to TRBJ2-1; TRBD1 might be the D (5 bases). CDR3 size: 17 residues. Looked up from germline, CDR1 is MNHEY and CDR2 is SMNVEV (reference sequence). The V end was cut by 2 bases, the J end by 1 base, with 15 bases between. CDR3 sequence: CASSLRQGSKSYNEQFF. The DNA for the CDR3 is TGTGCCAGCAGTTTACGGCAGGGCAGCAAGTCCTACAATGAGCAGTTCTTC.

The chain uses TRBV7-9 and TRBJ2-7, with 7 bases identical to TRBD1. The junction had 10 bases not matched to a gene; V was cut back by 5 bases and J by 6 bases. The germline V gene encodes CDR1 SEHNR and CDR2 FQNEAQ (reference sequence). The length of the CDR3 is 14 residues. The CDR3 here is CASSPNNNRGEQYF. CDR3 DNA: TGTGCCAGCAGCCCCAATAATAACAGGGGCGAGCAGTACTTC.

The chain employs TRBV4-1 and TRBJ2-3; D is perhaps TRBD1 (6 bases). Trimming pared 0 bases from V and 4 bases from J, leaving 8 bases between. The CDR3 length is 14 residues. Germline V gene sequence: CDR1 MGHRA, CDR2 YSYEKL. The CDR3 here is CASSQEGHSDTQYF. The DNA of the CDR3 is TGCGCCAGCAGCCAAGAGGGACATTCAGATACGCAGTATTTT.

This clone has a handful of counts. The rearrangement links TRBV12-1 to TRBJ2-2; no DNA check was done on the table's D call, TRBD2. TRBV12-1 is a pseudogene. This CDR3 comprises 18 residues. CDR3 protein: CASSASGTSGGVTGELFF. The CDR3 DNA is TGTGCCAGCAGCGCTTCCGGGACTAGCGGGGGGGTAACCGGGGAGCTGTTTTTT.

The V and J genes are TRBV5-1 and TRBJ1-4, with D perhaps TRBD1 (5 bases). The CDR3 length is 18 residues. V lost 5 bases and J 0 bases, leaving 20 bases between the germline ends. Germline CDR1 is SGHRS and CDR2 is YFSETQ. CDR3: CASRAFGGNLATNEKLFF. Written as DNA, the CDR3 is TGCGCCAGCAGAGCCTTCGGGGGTAATCTTGCAACTAATGAAAAACTGTTTTTT.

The genes are TRBV6-1 and TRBJ2-7, with a possible D match to TRBD2 (6 bases). The CDR3 sequence is 15 residues long. Looked up from germline, CDR1 is MNHNS and CDR2 is SASEGT. The germline V and J ends were trimmed by 0 bases and 6 bases, with 15 bases remaining between them. The CDR3 DNA sequence: TGTGCCAGCAGTGAAGCGGAGGGGCAGGAGGGCGAGCAGTACTTC. This encodes CASSEAEGQEGEQYF.

The chain employs TRBV7-9 and TRBJ1-6; tentative D call: TRBD1 (6 bases). The CDR3 length is 15 residues. The V end lost 3 bases, the J end lost 5 bases, and 11 bases lay between the germline ends. The germline V gene encodes CDR1 SEHNR and CDR2 FQNEAQ (reference sequence). The CDR3 spells CASSFYQGNNSPLHF. The CDR3 nucleotides read TGTGCCAGCAGCTTTTACCAGGGGAATAATTCACCCCTCCACTTT.

In its sample, this clone was seen a few times. This chain uses TRBV11-2 with TRBJ1-2; D is unresolved. Germline CDR1 and CDR2: SGHAT and FQNNGV. Trimming removed 2 bases at V and 5 bases at J, with 18 bases between. The CDR3 is 16 residues long. The CDR3: CASSLSAAGGPYGYTF. Written as DNA, the CDR3 is TGTGCCAGCAGCTTATCAGCGGCCGGCGGACCTTATGGCTACACCTTC. Supplemented by reference TRBV11-2 and TRBJ1-2, the full variable domain reads EAGVAQSPRYKIIEKRQSVAFWCNPISGHATLYWYQQILGQGPKLLIQFQNNGVVDDSQLPKDRFSAERLKGVDSTLKIQPAKLEDSAVYLCASSLSAAGGPYGYTFGSGTRLTVV.

This sequence joins TRBV7-9 and TRBJ2-1, with 14 bases fitting TRBD2. Germline CDR1 and CDR2: SEHNR and FQNEAQ (reference sequence). The CDR3 extends over 17 amino acids. V was pared by 5 bases and J by 8 bases, with 11 bases of the junction left unmatched. The CDR3 sequence is CASSLGLAGGQHDEQFF. CDR3 in DNA: TGTGCCAGCAGCCTCGGACTAGCGGGGGGACAACACGATGAGCAGTTCTTC. The complete variable domain, with remaining parts taken from reference TRBV7-9 and TRBJ2-1, reads DTGVSQNPRHKITKRGQNVTFRCDPISEHNRLYWYRQTLGQGPEFLTYFQNEAQLEKSRLLSDRFSAERPKGSFSTLEIQRTEQGDSAMYLCASSLGLAGGQHDEQFFGPGTRLTVL.

This rearrangement joins TRBV5-1 to TRBJ1-2; 8 nucleotides line up with TRBD1. Germline V gene lookup returns CDR1 SGHRS and CDR2 YFSETQ. The CDR3 sequence is 15 residues long. The J segment lost 7 bases and the V segment lost 0 bases, leaving 8 bases of the junction unmatched. The CDR3 sequence: CASSLVGTGETGYTF. The DNA for the CDR3 is TGCGCCAGCAGCTTGGTCGGGACAGGCGAAACTGGCTACACCTTC.

The CDR3 nucleotides are TGTGCCAGCACCCCCCGGCGGGGTAGGAACACTGAAGCTTTCTTT. Translated, it gives CASTPRRGRNTEAFF. This chain uses TRBV2 with TRBJ1-1; D is uncertain. Trimming shortened V by 7 bases and J by 1 base, and 16 bases separated the two germline ends. CDR1 and CDR2 (germline): SNHLY, FYNNEI. CDR3 length equals 15 residues.

This clone was detected once. V and J are TRBV6-6 and TRBJ2-1, with TRBD2 matching 9 bases. The length of the CDR3 is 16 residues. The V segment lost 5 bases and the J segment 7 bases; nucleotides outside the gene matches: 12. Germline V CDR1 and CDR2: MNHNY, SVGAGI (reference sequence). CDR3 nucleotide sequence: TGTGCCAGCAGTCCTAGATCTAGCGGGGCTGGGAATGAGCAGTTCTTC. Translating gives CASSPRSSGAGNEQFF.

J is TRBJ2-7 and V is TRBV7-8, with D tentatively TRBD2 (5 bases). V lost 3 bases to trimming and J lost 0 bases, with 9 bases between them. Germline V lookup: CDR1 SGHVS, CDR2 FQNEAQ. This CDR3 contains 14 residues. The CDR3 region has the DNA TGTGCCAGCAGCTTCGAAGGGAGCTCCTACGAGCAGTACTTC. It translates to CASSFEGSSYEQYF.

This rearrangement joins TRBV7-8 to TRBJ1-1; D call uncertain. The V gene lost 3 bases and the J gene lost 2 bases, with 7 bases spanning the gap. Per the germline V gene, CDR1 is SGHVS and CDR2 is FQNEAQ. The CDR3 has 13 amino acids. The CDR3 DNA sequence: TGTGCCAGCAGCTTTAAGCCCAACACTGAAGCTTTCTTT. Protein sequence: CASSFKPNTEAFF. Full variable domain (remainder filled in from reference TRBV7-8 and TRBJ1-1): GAGVSQSPRYKVAKRGQDVALRCDPISGHVSLFWYQQALGQGPEFLTYFQNEAQLDKSGLPSDRFFAERPEGSVSTLKIQRTQQEDSAVYLCASSFKPNTEAFFGQGTRLTVV.

The genes are TRBV15 and TRBJ2-1, with 7 bases matching TRBD2. Germline CDR1 LNHNV, CDR2 YYDKDF (reference sequence). Unmatched junction bases numbered 8, after V lost 8 bases and J lost 4 bases. There are 14 residues in the CDR3. CDR3 region: CATHASGPYNEQFF. The CDR3 DNA sequence: TGTGCCACCCATGCTAGCGGACCTTACAATGAGCAGTTCTTC.